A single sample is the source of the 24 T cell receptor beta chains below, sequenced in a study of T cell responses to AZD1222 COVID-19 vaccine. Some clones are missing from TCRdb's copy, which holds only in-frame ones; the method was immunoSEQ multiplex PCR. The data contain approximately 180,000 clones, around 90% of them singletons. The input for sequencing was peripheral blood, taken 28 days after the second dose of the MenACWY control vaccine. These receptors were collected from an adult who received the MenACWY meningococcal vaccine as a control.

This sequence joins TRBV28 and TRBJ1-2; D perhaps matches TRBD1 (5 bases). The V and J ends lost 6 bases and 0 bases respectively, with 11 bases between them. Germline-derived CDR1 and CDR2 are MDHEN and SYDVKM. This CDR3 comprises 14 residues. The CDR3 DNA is TGTGCCAGCAGGCGGGACCCAGCTAACTATGGCTACACCTTC. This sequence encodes CASRRDPANYGYTF.

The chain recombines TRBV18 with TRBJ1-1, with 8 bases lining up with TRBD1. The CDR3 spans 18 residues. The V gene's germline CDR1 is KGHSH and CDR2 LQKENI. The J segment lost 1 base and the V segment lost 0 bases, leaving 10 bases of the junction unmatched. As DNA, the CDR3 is TGTGCCAGCTCACCACCTCCCAGGGGGCATGGGAGGAACACTGAAGCTTTCTTT. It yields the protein CASSPPPRGHGRNTEAFF.

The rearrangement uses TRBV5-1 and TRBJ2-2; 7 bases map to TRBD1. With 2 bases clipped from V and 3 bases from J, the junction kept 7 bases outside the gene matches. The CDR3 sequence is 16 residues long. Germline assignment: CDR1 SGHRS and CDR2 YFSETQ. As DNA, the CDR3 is TGCGCCAGCAGCTTATTAGGGGGCCCGGACACCGGGGAGCTGTTTTTT. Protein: CASSLLGGPDTGELFF.

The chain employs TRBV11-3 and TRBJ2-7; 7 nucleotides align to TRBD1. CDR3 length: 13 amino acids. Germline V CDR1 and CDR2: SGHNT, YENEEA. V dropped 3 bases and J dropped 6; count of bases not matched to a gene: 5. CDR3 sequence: CASSLNRGGEQYF. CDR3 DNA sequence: TGTGCCAGCAGCTTGAACAGGGGCGGCGAGCAGTACTTC.

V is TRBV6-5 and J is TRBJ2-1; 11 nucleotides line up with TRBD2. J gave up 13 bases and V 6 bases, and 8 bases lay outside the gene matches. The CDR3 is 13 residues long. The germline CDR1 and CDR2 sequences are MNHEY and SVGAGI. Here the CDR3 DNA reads TGTGCCAGCAGATATACTAGCGGGAGTCAACAGTTCTTC. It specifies CASRYTSGSQQFF.

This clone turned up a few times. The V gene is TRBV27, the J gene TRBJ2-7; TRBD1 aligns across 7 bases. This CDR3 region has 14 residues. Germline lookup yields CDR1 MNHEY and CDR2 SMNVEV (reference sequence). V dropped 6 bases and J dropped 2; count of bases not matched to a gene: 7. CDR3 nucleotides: TGTGCCAGCAGCATAGACAGGGTCCCCTACGAGCAGTACTTC. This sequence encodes CASSIDRVPYEQYF.

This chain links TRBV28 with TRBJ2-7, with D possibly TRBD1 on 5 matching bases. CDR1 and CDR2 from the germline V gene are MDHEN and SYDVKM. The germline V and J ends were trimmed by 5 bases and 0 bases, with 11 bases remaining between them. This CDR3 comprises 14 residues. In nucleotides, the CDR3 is TGTGCCAGCAGTCTTCCAGGGTTCTCCTACGAGCAGTACTTC. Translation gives CASSLPGFSYEQYF.

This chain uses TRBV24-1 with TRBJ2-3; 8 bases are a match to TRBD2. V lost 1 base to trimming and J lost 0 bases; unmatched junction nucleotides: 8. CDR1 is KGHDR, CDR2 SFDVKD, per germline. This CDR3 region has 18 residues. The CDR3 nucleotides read TGTGCCACCAGTGATTTAAGCGGGAGCTCCCTTAGCACAGATACGCAGTATTTT. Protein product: CATSDLSGSSLSTDTQYF.

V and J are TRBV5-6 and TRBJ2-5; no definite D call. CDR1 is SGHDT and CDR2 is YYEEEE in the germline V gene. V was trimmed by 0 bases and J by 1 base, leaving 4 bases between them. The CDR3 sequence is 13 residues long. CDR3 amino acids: CASSLGLQETQYF. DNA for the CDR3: TGTGCCAGCAGCTTGGGGCTCCAAGAGACCCAGTACTTC.

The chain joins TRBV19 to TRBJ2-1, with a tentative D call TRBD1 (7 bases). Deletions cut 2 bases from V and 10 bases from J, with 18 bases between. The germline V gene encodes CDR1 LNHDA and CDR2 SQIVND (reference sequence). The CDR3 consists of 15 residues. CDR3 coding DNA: TGTGCCAGTAGTATAAAAGGACAGGCGGGGACCGAGCAGTTCTTC. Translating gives CASSIKGQAGTEQFF.

The CDR3 loop reads CASSYSRLANYGYTF. CDR3 in DNA: TGTGCCAGCAGTTACAGCCGTTTAGCTAACTATGGCTACACCTTC. The chain couples TRBV28 to TRBJ1-2; unclear D gene. There are 15 residues in the CDR3. CDR1 MDHEN and CDR2 SYDVKM come from the germline V gene. With 4 bases removed from V and 0 bases from J, the gap between germline ends came to 12 bases.

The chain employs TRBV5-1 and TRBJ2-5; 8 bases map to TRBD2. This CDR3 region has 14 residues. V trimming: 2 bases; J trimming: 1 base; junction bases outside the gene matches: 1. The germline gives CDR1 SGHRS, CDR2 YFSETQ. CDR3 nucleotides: TGCGCCAGCAGCTTCACTAGCGGCCAAGAGACCCAGTACTTC. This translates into CASSFTSGQETQYF. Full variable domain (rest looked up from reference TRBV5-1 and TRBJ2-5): KAGVTQTPRYLIKTRGQQVTLSCSPISGHRSVSWYQQTPGQGLQFLFEYFSETQRNKGNFPGRFSGRQFSNSRSEMNVSTLELGDSALYLCASSFTSGQETQYFGPGTRLLVL.

The CDR3: CASSAGTGSNSPLHF. CDR3 DNA: TGTGCCAGCAGCGCCGGGACAGGTAGCAATTCACCCCTCCACTTT. The rearrangement joins TRBV5-5 to TRBJ1-6; the match to TRBD1 covers 8 bases. This CDR3 has 15 amino acids. CDR1 and CDR2 from the germline V gene are SGHKS and YYEKEE (reference sequence). J lost 7 bases, V lost 4 bases, and 7 bases had no gene match.

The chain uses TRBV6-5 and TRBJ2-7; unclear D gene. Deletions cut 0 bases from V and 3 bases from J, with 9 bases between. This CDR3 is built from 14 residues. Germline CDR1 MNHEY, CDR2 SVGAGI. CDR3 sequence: CASSYSRLGYEQYF. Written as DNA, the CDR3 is TGTGCCAGCAGTTACTCACGTCTGGGCTACGAGCAGTACTTC.

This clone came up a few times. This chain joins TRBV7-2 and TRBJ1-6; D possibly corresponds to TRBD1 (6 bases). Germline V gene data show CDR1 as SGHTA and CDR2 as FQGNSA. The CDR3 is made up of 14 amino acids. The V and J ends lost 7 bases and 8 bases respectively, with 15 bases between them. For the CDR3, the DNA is TGTGCCAGCAACTCCGGGACACCTGATTCACCCCTCCACTTT. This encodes CASNSGTPDSPLHF.

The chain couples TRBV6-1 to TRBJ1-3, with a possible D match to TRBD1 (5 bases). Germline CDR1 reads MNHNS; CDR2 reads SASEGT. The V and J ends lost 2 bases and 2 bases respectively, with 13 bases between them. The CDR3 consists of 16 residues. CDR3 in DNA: TGTGCCAGCAGTGAATCCCAGGGCCCCCCTGGAAACACCATATATTTT. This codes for CASSESQGPPGNTIYF.

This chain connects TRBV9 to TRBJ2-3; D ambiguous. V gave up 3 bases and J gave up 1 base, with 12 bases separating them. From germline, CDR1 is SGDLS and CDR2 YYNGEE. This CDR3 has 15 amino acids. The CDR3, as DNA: TGTGCCAGCAGCGCGTTCCGTAGGGGCACAGATACGCAGTATTTT. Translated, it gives CASSAFRRGTDTQYF.

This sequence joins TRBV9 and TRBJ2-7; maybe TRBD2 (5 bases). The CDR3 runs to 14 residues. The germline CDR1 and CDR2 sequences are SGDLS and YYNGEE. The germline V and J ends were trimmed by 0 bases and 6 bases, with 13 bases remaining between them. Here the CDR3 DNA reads TGTGCCAGCAGCGTAGAGGCGGACTTATCCGAGCAGTACTTC. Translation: CASSVEADLSEQYF. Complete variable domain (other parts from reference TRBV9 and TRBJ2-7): DSGVTQTPKHLITATGQRVTLRCSPRSGDLSVYWYQQSLDQGLQFLIQYYNGEERAKGNILERFSAQQFPDLHSELNLSSLELGDSALYFCASSVEADLSEQYFGPGTRLTVT.

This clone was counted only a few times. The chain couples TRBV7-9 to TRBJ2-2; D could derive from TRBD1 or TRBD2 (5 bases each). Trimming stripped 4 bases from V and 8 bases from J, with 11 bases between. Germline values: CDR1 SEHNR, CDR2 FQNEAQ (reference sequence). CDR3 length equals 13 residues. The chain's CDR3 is CASSSAGAGELFF. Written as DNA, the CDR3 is TGTGCCAGCAGCTCAGCCGGGGCAGGGGAGCTGTTTTTT.

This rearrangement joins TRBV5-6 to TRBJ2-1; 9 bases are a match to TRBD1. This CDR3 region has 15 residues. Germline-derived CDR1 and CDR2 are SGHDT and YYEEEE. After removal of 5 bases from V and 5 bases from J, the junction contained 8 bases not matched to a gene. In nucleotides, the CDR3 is TGTGCCAGCAGTGTCCGGGACAGGGTCCACAATGAGCAGTTCTTC. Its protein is CASSVRDRVHNEQFF.

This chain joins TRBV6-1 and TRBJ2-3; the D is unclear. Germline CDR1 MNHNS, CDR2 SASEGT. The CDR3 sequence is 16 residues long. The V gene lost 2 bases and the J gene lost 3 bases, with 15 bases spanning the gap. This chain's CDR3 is CASSETVGQPTDTQYF. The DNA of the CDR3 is TGTGCCAGCAGTGAAACTGTCGGGCAGCCGACAGATACGCAGTATTTT.

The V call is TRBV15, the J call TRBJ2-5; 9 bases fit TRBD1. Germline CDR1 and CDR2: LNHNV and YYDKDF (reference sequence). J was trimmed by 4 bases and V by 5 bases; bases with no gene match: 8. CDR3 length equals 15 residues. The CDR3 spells CATSVGTGPPETQYF. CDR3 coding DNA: TGTGCCACCAGCGTTGGGACAGGGCCCCCAGAGACCCAGTACTTC.

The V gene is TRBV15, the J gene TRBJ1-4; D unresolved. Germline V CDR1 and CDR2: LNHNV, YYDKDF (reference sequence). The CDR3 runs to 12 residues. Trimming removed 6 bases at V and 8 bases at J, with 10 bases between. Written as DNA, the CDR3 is TGTGCCACCAGAGCCCCCGGAGAAAAACTGTTTTTT. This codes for CATRAPGEKLFF.

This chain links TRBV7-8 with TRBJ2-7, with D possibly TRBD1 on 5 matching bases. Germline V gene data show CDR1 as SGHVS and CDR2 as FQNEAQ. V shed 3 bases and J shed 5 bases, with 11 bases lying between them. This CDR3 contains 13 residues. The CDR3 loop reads CASSFLRRDEQYF. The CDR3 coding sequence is TGTGCCAGCAGCTTTCTTCGCAGGGACGAGCAGTACTTC. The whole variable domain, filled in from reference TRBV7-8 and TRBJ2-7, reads GAGVSQSPRYKVAKRGQDVALRCDPISGHVSLFWYQQALGQGPEFLTYFQNEAQLDKSGLPSDRFFAERPEGSVSTLKIQRTQQEDSAVYLCASSFLRRDEQYFGPGTRLTVT.